This T cell receptor beta chain was identified during a study of blood T cell repertoires in COVID-19. Study in general: PBMCs, B-cell-depleted T cells, or T cells were the source of the cDNA or gDNA that made up the material.

Germline-derived CDR1 and CDR2 are SNHLY and FYNNEI. V gave up 6 bases and J gave up 1 base; unmatched junction bases: 10. The CDR3 loop spans 17 amino acids. Repertoires were generated with immunoSEQ multiplex PCR, while TCRdb's copy carries only in-frame clones and drops some. The data show approximately 260,000 clones, just under 85% seen once. The chain joins TRBV2 to TRBJ1-5; 9 positions agree with TRBD1. Sequenced input: peripheral blood. The sequence came from a woman of 80 years or more with acute or convalescent COVID-19. The CDR3 region is CASRGDREGWSNQPQHF. CDR3 nucleotides: TGTGCCAGCAGGGGGGACAGGGAAGGTTGGAGCAATCAGCCCCAGCATTTT.